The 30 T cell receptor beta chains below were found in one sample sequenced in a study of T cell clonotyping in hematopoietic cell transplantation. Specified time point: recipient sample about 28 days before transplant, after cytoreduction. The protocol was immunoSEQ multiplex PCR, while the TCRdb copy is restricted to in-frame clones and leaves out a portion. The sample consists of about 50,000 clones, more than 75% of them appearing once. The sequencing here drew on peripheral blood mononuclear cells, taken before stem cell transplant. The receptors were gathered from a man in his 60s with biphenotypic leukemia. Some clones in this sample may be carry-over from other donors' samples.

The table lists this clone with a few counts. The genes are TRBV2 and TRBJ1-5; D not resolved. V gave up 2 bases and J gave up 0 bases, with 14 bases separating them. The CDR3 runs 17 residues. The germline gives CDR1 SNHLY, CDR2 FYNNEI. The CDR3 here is CASSETEVGYSNQPQHF. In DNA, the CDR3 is TGTGCCAGCAGTGAAACTGAGGTCGGATATAGCAATCAGCCCCAGCATTTT.

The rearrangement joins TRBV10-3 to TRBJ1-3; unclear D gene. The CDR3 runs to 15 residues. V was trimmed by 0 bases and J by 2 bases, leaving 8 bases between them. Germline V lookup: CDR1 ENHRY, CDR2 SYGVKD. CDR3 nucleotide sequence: TGTGCCATCAGTGAGTCGGCAGAGCCTGGAAACACCATATATTTT. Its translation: CAISESAEPGNTIYF.

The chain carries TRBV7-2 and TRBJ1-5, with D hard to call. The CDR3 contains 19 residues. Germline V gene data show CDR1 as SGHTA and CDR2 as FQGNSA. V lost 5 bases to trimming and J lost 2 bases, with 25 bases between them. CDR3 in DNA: TGTGCCAGCAGCCTACTCCCCCCACAGTTCTCTACGGGCAATCAGCCCCAGCATTTT. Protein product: CASSLLPPQFSTGNQPQHF.

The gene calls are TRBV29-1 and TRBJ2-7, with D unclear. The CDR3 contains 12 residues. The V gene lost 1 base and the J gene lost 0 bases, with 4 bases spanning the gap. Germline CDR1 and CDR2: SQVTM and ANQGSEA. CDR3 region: CSVEGDSYEQYF. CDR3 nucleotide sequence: TGCAGCGTTGAAGGGGACTCCTACGAGCAGTACTTC.

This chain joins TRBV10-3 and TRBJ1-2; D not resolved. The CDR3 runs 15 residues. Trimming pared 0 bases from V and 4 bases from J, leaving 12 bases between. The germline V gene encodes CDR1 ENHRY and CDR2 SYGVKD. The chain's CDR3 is CAISESWDIGYGYTF. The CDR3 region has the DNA TGTGCCATCAGTGAGTCTTGGGATATTGGCTATGGCTACACCTTC.

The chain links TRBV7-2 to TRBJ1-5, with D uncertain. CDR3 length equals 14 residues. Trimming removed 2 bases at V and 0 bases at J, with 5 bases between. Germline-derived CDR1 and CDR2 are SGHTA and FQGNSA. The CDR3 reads CASSLTPSNQPQHF. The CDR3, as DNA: TGTGCCAGCAGCTTAACTCCTAGCAATCAGCCCCAGCATTTT.

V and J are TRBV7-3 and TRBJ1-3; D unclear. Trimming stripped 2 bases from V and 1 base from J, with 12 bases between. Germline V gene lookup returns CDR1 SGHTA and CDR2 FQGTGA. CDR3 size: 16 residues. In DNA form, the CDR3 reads TGTGCCAGCAGCTTACGACGAAAATATTCTGGAAACACCATATATTTT. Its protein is CASSLRRKYSGNTIYF. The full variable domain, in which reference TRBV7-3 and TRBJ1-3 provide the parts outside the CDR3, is GAGVSQTPSNKVTEKGKYVELRCDPISGHTALYWYRQSLGQGPEFLIYFQGTGAADDSGLPNDRFFAVRPEGSVSTLKIQRTERGDSAVYLCASSLRRKYSGNTIYFGEGSWLTVV.

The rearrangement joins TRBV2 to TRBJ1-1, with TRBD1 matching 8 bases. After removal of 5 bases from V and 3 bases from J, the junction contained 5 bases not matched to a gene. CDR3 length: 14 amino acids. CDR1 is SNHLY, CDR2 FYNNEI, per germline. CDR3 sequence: CASSLQGGYTEAFF. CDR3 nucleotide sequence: TGTGCCAGCAGTCTACAGGGGGGGTACACTGAAGCTTTCTTT. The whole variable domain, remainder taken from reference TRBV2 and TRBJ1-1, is EPEVTQTPSHQVTQMGQEVILRCVPISNHLYFYWYRQILGQKVEFLVSFYNNEISEKSEIFDDQFSVERPDGSNFTLKIRSTKLEDSAMYFCASSLQGGYTEAFFGQGTRLTVV.

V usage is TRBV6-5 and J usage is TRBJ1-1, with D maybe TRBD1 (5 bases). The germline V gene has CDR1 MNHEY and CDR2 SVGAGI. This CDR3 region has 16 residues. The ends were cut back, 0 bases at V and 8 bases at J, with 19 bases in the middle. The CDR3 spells CASSYSLRAPEGEAFF. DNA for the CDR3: TGTGCCAGCAGTTACTCGTTAAGGGCCCCAGAGGGGGAAGCTTTCTTT.

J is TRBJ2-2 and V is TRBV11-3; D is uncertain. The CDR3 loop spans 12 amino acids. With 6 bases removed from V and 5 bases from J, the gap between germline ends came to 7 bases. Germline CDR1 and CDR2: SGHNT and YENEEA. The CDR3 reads CASSPETGELFF. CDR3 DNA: TGTGCCAGCAGTCCGGAGACCGGGGAGCTGTTTTTT. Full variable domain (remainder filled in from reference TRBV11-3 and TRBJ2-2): EAGVVQSPRYKIIEKKQPVAFWCNPISGHNTLYWYLQNLGQGPELLIRYENEEAVDDSQLPKDRFSAERLKGVDSTLKIQPAELGDSAVYLCASSPETGELFFGEGSRLTVL.

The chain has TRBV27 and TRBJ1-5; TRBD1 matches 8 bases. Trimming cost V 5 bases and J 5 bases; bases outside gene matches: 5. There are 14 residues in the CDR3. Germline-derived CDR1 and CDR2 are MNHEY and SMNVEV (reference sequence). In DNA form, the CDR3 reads TGTGCCAGCAGTGAGGGACAGGAGGATCAGCCCCAGCATTTT. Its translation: CASSEGQEDQPQHF.

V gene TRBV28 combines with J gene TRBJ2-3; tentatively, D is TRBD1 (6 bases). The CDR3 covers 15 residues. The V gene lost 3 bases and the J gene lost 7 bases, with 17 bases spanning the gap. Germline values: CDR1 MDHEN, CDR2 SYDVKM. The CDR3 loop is CASSFALRGRYTQYF. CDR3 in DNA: TGTGCCAGCAGTTTCGCCCTCAGGGGACGTTATACGCAGTATTTT. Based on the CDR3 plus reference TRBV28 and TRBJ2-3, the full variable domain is DVKVTQSSRYLVKRTGEKVFLECVQDMDHENMFWYRQDPGLGLRLIYFSYDVKMKEKGDIPEGYSVSREKKERFSLILESASTNQTSMYLCASSFALRGRYTQYFGPGTRLTVL.

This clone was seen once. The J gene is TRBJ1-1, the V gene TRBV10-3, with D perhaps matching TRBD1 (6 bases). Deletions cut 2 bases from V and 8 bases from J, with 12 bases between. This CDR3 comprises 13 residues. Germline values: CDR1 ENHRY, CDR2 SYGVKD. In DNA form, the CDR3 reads TGTGCCATCAGTGAGATAGGGGGGGGCGAAGCTTTCTTT. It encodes CAISEIGGGEAFF.

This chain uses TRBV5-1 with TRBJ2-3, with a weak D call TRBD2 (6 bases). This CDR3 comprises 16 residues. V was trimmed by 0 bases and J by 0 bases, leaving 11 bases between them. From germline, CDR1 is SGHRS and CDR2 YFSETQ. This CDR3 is CASSLGPSGSTDTQYF. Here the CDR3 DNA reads TGCGCCAGCAGCTTGGGCCCCAGCGGGAGCACAGATACGCAGTATTTT.

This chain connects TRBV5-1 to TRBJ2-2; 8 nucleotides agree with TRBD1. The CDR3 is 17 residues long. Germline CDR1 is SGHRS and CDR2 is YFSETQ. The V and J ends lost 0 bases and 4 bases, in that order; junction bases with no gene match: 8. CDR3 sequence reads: CASSLESGTGLTGELFF. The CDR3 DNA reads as TGCGCCAGCAGCTTGGAGTCCGGGACAGGACTCACCGGGGAGCTGTTTTTT.

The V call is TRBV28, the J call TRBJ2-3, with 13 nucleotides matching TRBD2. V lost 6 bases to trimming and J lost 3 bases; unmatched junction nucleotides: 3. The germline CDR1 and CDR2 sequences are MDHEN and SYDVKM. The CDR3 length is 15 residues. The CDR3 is CASSRTSGRTDTQYF. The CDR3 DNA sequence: TGTGCCAGCAGCCGGACTAGCGGGAGAACAGATACGCAGTATTTT.

CDR3 sequence (DNA): TGCGCCAGCAGCTTGGACGGGTTTCCGGGGACTGAAGCTTTCTTT. The encoded protein is CASSLDGFPGTEAFF. The chain employs TRBV5-1 and TRBJ1-1; D remains unclear. CDR1 SGHRS and CDR2 YFSETQ come from the germline V gene. Trimming cost V 0 bases and J 5 bases, with 14 bases left between them. The CDR3 totals 15 residues.

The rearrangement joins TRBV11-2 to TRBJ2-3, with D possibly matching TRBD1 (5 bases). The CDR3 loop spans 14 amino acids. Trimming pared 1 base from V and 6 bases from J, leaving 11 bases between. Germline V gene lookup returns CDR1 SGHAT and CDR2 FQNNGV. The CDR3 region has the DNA TGTGCCAGCAGCTTAGGGGGCACACCGGATACGCAGTATTTT. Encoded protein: CASSLGGTPDTQYF.

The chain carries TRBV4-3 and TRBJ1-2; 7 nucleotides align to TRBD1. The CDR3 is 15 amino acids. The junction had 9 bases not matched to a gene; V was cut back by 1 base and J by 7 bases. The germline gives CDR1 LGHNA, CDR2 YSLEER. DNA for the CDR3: TGCGCCAGCAGCCAAGGACCTGCAGGGGGAGTTGGCTACACCTTC. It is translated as CASSQGPAGGVGYTF.

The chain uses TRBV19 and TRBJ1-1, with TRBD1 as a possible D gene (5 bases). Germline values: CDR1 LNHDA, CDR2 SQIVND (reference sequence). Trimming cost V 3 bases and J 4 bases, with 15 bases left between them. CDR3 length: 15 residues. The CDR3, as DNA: TGTGCCAGTAGTATTCAGACCCTGGGGGTCACTGAAGCTTTCTTT. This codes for CASSIQTLGVTEAFF.

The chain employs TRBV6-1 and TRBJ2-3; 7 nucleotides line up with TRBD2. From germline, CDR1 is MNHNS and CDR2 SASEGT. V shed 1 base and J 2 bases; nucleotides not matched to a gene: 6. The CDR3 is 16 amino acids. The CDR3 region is CASSEGKTSTTDTQYF. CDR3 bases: TGTGCCAGCAGTGAAGGGAAGACTAGCACCACAGATACGCAGTATTTT.

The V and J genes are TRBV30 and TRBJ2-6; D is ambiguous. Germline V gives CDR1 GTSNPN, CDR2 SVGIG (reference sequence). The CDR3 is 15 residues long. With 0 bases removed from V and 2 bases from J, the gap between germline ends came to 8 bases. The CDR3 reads CAWSVSAAGANVLTF. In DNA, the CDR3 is TGTGCCTGGAGTGTATCGGCAGCTGGGGCCAACGTCCTGACTTTC.

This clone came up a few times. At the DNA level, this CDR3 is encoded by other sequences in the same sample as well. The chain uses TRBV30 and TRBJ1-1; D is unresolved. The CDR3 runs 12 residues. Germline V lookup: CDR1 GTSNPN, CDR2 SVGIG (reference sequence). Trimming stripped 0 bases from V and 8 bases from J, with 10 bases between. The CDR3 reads CAWSVTPPEAFF. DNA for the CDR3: TGTGCCTGGAGTGTAACGCCCCCCGAAGCTTTCTTT.

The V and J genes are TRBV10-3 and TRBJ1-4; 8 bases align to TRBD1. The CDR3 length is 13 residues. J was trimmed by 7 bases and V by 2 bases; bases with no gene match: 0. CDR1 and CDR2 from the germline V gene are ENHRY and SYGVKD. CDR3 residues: CAISEDRGEKLFF. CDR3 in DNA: TGTGCCATCAGTGAGGACAGGGGTGAAAAACTGTTTTTT.

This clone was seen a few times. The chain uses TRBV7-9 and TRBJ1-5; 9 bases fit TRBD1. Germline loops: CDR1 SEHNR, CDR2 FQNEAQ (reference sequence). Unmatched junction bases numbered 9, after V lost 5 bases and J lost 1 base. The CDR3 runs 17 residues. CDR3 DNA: TGTGCCAGCAGCCTAAATTCCGGGACAGGGAGCAATCAGCCCCAGCATTTT. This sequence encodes CASSLNSGTGSNQPQHF.

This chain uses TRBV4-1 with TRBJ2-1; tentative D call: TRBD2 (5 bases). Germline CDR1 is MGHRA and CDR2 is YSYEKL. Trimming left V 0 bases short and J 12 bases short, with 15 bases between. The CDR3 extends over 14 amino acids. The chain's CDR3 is CASSQESPDLGQFF. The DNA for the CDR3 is TGCGCCAGCAGCCAAGAATCCCCGGACTTAGGGCAGTTCTTC.

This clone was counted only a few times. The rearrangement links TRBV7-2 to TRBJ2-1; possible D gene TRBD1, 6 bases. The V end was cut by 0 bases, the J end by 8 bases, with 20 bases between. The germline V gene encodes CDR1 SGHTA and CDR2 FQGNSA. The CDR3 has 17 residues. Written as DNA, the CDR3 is TGTGCCAGCAGCTTAGCCACAGCATCGAGGGGGTTGGATGAGCAGTTCTTC. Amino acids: CASSLATASRGLDEQFF.

In DNA form, the CDR3 reads TGTGCCAGCAGCTTAGGGAGGCCAGATACGCAGTATTTT. Its translation: CASSLGRPDTQYF. This chain uses TRBV11-3 with TRBJ2-3; maybe TRBD2 (5 bases). CDR3 length equals 13 residues. Germline loops: CDR1 SGHNT, CDR2 YENEEA. Trimming took off 1 base at V and 4 bases at J, with 6 bases between the two ends.

CDR3 region: CASSVQTSGTGAYEQYF. In nucleotides, the CDR3 is TGTGCCAGTAGTGTACAGACCTCCGGGACAGGGGCCTACGAGCAGTACTTC. The chain carries TRBV19 and TRBJ2-7; 10 nucleotides line up with TRBD1. The germline V gene has CDR1 LNHDA and CDR2 SQIVND (reference sequence). This CDR3 is built from 17 residues. V shed 5 bases, J shed 2 bases, and the junction held 12 bases outside the gene matches.

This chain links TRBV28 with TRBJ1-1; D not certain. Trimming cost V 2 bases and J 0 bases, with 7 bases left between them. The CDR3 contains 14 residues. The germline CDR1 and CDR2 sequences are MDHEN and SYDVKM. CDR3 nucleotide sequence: TGTGCCAGCAGTTTAACAGACTTGAACACTGAAGCTTTCTTT. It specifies CASSLTDLNTEAFF. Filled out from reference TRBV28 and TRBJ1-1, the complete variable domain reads DVKVTQSSRYLVKRTGEKVFLECVQDMDHENMFWYRQDPGLGLRLIYFSYDVKMKEKGDIPEGYSVSREKKERFSLILESASTNQTSMYLCASSLTDLNTEAFFGQGTRLTVV.